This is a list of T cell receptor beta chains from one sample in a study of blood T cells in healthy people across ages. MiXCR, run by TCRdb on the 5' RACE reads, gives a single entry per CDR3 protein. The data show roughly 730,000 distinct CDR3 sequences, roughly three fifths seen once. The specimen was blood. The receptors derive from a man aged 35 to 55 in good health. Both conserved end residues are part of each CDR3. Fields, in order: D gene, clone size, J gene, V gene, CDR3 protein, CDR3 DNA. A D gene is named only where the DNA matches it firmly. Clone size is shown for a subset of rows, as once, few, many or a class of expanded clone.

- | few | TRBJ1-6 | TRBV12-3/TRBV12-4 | CASSWSEGYNSPLHF | TGTGCCAGCAGTTGGTCGGAGGGCTATAATTCACCCCTCCACTTT
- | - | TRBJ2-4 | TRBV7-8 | CASSVQGEAKNIQYF | TGTGCCAGCAGCGTACAGGGAGAAGCCAAAAACATTCAGTACTTC
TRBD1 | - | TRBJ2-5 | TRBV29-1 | CSVKTGVVGKQYF | TGCAGCGTAAAGACAGGGGTTGTTGGCAAGCAGTACTTC
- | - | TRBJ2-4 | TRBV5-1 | CASSPTGTTHRENIQYF | TGCGCCAGCAGCCCGACCGGGACAACGCATCGCGAAAACATTCAGTACTTC
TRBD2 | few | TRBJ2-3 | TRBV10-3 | CAISALHSGGAADTQYF | TGTGCCATCAGTGCCCTACATAGCGGGGGGGCCGCAGATACGCAGTATTTT
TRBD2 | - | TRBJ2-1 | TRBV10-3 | CAISDLPSGSVGNEQFF | TGTGCCATCAGCGATCTCCCTAGCGGGAGCGTGGGGAATGAGCAGTTCTTC
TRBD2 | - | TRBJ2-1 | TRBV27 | CASNIAGGHYNEQFF | TGTGCCAGCAACATAGCGGGAGGGCACTACAATGAGCAGTTCTTC
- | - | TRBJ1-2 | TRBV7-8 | CASSLVARGYTF | TGTGCCAGCAGCTTAGTCGCGAGGGGCTACACCTTC
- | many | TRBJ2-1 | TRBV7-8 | CASMVSYNEQFF | TGTGCCAGCATGGTCTCCTACAATGAGCAGTTCTTC
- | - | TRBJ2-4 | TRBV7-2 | CASLANIQYF | TGTGCCAGCTTAGCGAACATTCAGTACTTC
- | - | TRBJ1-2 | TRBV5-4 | CASSSGPAVSRYTF | TGTGCCAGCAGCTCTGGGCCAGCCGTCTCCCGCTACACCTTC
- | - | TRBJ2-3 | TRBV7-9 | CASSSRDLSTDTQYF | TGTGCCAGCAGCTCCCGGGACCTCAGCACAGATACGCAGTATTTT
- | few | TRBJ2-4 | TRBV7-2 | CASSLAEGEIAKNIQYF | TGTGCCAGCAGCTTAGCGGAGGGAGAAATAGCCAAAAACATTCAGTACTTC
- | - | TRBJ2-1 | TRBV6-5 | CASISLGGGRQFF | TGTGCCAGCATATCCTTGGGGGGCGGACGGCAGTTCTTC
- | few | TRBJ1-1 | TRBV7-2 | CASSFSTGNTEAFF | TGTGCCAGCAGCTTCAGTACGGGCAACACTGAAGCTTTCTTT
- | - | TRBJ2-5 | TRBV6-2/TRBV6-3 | CASSYSPGVQETQYF | TGTGCCAGCAGTTACAGTCCAGGGGTCCAAGAGACCCAGTACTTC
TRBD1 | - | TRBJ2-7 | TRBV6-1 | CASSGTGVEQYF | TGTGCCAGCAGTGGGACAGGGGTAGAGCAGTACTTC
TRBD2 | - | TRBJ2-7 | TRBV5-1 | CASSFRASGTYEQYF | TGCGCCAGCAGCTTCCGGGCTAGCGGGACCTACGAGCAGTACTTC
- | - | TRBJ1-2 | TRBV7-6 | CASSLAARTAYGYTF | TGTGCCAGCAGCTTAGCAGCCAGGACAGCCTATGGCTACACCTTC
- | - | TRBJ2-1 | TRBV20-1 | CSAPYNEQFF | TGCAGTGCTCCTTACAATGAGCAGTTCTTC
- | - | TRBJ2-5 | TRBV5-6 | CASSLIGTNRETQYF | TGTGCCAGCAGCTTGATCGGGACCAATCGAGAGACCCAGTACTTC
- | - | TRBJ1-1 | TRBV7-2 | CASSLSPAGIREAFF | TGTGCCAGCAGCTTATCGCCCGCAGGGATCCGTGAAGCTTTCTTT
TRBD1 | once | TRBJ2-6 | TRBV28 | CASSSFQGAGGANVLTF | TGTGCCAGCAGTTCATTTCAGGGGGCGGGTGGGGCCAACGTCCTGACTTTC
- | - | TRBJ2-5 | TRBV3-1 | CASSQVPWSETQYF | TGTGCCAGCAGCCAAGTCCCCTGGAGCGAGACCCAGTACTTC
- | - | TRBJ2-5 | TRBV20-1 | CSAYAGPHKETQYF | TGCAGTGCTTACGCCGGTCCCCACAAAGAGACCCAGTACTTC
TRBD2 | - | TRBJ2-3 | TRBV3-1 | CASSPSGRSPDTQYF | TGTGCCAGCAGCCCTAGCGGGAGGTCCCCTGATACGCAGTATTTT
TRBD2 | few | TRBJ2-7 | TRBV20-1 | CSAGRDQTYEQYF | TGCAGTGCCGGGAGGGACCAAACCTACGAGCAGTACTTC
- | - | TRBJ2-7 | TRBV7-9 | CASSWQGGNEQYF | TGTGCCAGCAGCTGGCAGGGGGGCAATGAGCAGTACTTC
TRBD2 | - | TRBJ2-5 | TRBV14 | CASSEGTSGRQETQYF | TGTGCCAGCAGCGAAGGGACTAGCGGGAGACAAGAGACCCAGTACTTC
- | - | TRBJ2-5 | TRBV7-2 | CASSSELYNEQYF | TGTGCCAGCAGCTCCGAGCTTTACAATGAGCAGTACTTC
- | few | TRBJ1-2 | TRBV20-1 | CSARGLYGYTF | TGCAGTGCTAGGGGATTATATGGCTACACCTTC